Below are 26 T cell receptor beta chains sequenced from a single sample in a study of cytomegalovirus exposure and HLA in healthy donors. Some clones are missing from TCRdb's copy, which holds only in-frame ones; the method was immunoSEQ multiplex PCR. The data contain under 400,000 clones, approximately 85% of them singletons. The sequenced material came from PBMCs. These receptors were obtained from a man aged 25 to 40 in good health and CMV-seronegative.

This rearrangement joins TRBV6-1 to TRBJ2-7; TRBD1 aligns across 9 bases. V lost 4 bases to trimming and J lost 4 bases; unmatched junction nucleotides: 8. CDR1 is MNHNS and CDR2 is SASEGT in the germline V gene. The CDR3 has 15 amino acids. The CDR3 DNA reads as TGTGCCAGCAGTGTGAGGACAGGGGAAGTTTACGAGCAGTACTTC. This codes for CASSVRTGEVYEQYF.

This clone was counted a single time. The chain is built from TRBV18 and TRBJ2-7; D gene ambiguous. The germline V gene encodes CDR1 KGHSH and CDR2 LQKENI. V was clipped by 0 bases and J by 5 bases, with 14 bases between them. This CDR3 contains 15 residues. The CDR3 sequence: CASSPPRNAADEQYF. The CDR3 DNA reads TGTGCCAGCTCACCACCGAGGAATGCCGCTGACGAGCAGTACTTC. The full variable domain, its missing parts supplied by reference TRBV18 and TRBJ2-7, is NAGVMQNPRHLVRRRGQEARLRCSPMKGHSHVYWYRQLPEEGLKFMVYLQKENIIDESGMPKERFSAEFPKEGPSILRIQQVVRGDSAAYFCASSPPRNAADEQYFGPGTRLTVT.

This chain joins TRBV4-1 and TRBJ1-1; weak D call: TRBD1 (5 bases). The germline V gene has CDR1 MGHRA and CDR2 YSYEKL. Trimming removed 4 bases from V and 8 bases from J, with 14 bases in between. The CDR3 is 13 amino acids. CDR3 nucleotide sequence: TGCGCCAGCAGCCCCTCGGGCGGGGGAGAAGCTTTCTTT. Encoded protein: CASSPSGGGEAFF.

The V and J genes are TRBV6-5 and TRBJ1-3, with D maybe TRBD1 (5 bases). V lost 6 bases and J lost 0, with 9 bases in between. The CDR3 is made up of 14 amino acids. Germline V gives CDR1 MNHEY, CDR2 SVGAGI. This CDR3 reads CASSKQVSGNTIYF. In DNA, the CDR3 is TGTGCCAGCAGCAAACAGGTCTCTGGAAACACCATATATTTT.

This clone was counted only a few times. The J gene is TRBJ1-6, the V gene TRBV7-9; 7 bases are shared with TRBD1. CDR3 size: 15 residues. Germline CDR1 and CDR2: SEHNR and FQNEAQ (reference sequence). The J segment lost 6 bases and the V segment lost 1 base, leaving 3 bases of the junction unmatched. The CDR3 region has the DNA TGTGCCAGCAGCTTAGAGGGACAGATTAATTCACCCCTCCACTTT. Translating gives CASSLEGQINSPLHF.

The genes are TRBV6-5 and TRBJ2-7; 7 nucleotides match TRBD1. The trim removed 6 bases at V and 3 bases at J, leaving 5 bases unmatched. The germline gives CDR1 MNHEY, CDR2 SVGAGI. The CDR3 extends over 13 amino acids. The CDR3 bases are TGTGCCAGCAGCAAGGGGACAGTCTACGAGCAGTACTTC. This gives the protein CASSKGTVYEQYF.

The V gene is TRBV19, the J gene TRBJ2-7; 13 bases align to TRBD2. Germline trimming cut 3 bases from V and 2 bases from J; bases unmatched to any gene: 4. CDR3 length: 16 amino acids. The germline gives CDR1 LNHDA, CDR2 SQIVND (reference sequence). As DNA, the CDR3 is TGTGCCAGTAGTATCGAAACTAGCGGGGGGGCCTACGAGCAGTACTTC. Translated: CASSIETSGGAYEQYF.

V gene TRBV28 combines with J gene TRBJ2-7; unclear D gene. Germline V lookup: CDR1 MDHEN, CDR2 SYDVKM. The CDR3 sequence is 14 residues long. The V and J ends lost 3 bases and 0 bases respectively, with 9 bases between them. The CDR3 sequence: CASSLGQSSYEQYF. The CDR3 DNA sequence: TGTGCCAGCAGTTTGGGCCAGAGCTCCTACGAGCAGTACTTC. The full variable domain, its missing parts supplied by reference TRBV28 and TRBJ2-7, is DVKVTQSSRYLVKRTGEKVFLECVQDMDHENMFWYRQDPGLGLRLIYFSYDVKMKEKGDIPEGYSVSREKKERFSLILESASTNQTSMYLCASSLGQSSYEQYFGPGTRLTVT.

This chain uses TRBV25-1 with TRBJ1-2; D gene uncertain. The V and J ends lost 4 bases and 4 bases respectively, with 13 bases between them. Germline V gene data show CDR1 as MGHDK and CDR2 as SYGVNS. This CDR3 spans 14 amino acids. Written as DNA, the CDR3 is TGTGCCAGCAGTGCGCGGGGAAAGTCCTATGGCTACACCTTC. Translation gives CASSARGKSYGYTF.

V usage is TRBV7-9 and J usage is TRBJ2-5, with 7 nucleotides matching TRBD2. V lost 6 bases, J lost 5 bases, and 12 bases stayed unmatched. The CDR3 is 15 amino acids. The V gene's germline CDR1 is SEHNR and CDR2 FQNEAQ (reference sequence). The chain's CDR3 is CASSTPGLDGETQYF. The DNA of the CDR3 is TGTGCCAGCAGTACCCCCGGACTAGATGGGGAGACCCAGTACTTC.

The chain couples TRBV9 to TRBJ2-1; 10 bases align to TRBD1. The CDR3 runs to 19 residues. The germline V gene has CDR1 SGDLS and CDR2 YYNGEE. Germline trimming cut 3 bases from V and 8 bases from J; bases unmatched to any gene: 20. CDR3 DNA: TGTGCCAGCAGCGGACCGGGACAGGGGTCACTAGTAGAGGTTGATGAGCAGTTCTTC. Residues: CASSGPGQGSLVEVDEQFF. Combining the CDR3 with reference TRBV9 and TRBJ2-1 gives the whole variable domain DSGVTQTPKHLITATGQRVTLRCSPRSGDLSVYWYQQSLDQGLQFLIQYYNGEERAKGNILERFSAQQFPDLHSELNLSSLELGDSALYFCASSGPGQGSLVEVDEQFFGPGTRLTVL.

The gene calls are TRBV6-1 and TRBJ1-2; 7 bases align to TRBD1. The J segment lost 4 bases and the V segment lost 6 bases, leaving 8 bases of the junction unmatched. This CDR3 is built from 14 residues. The germline gives CDR1 MNHNS, CDR2 SASEGT. For the CDR3, the DNA is TGTGCCAGCAGCGACAGGGAGGTCGGCTATGGCTACACCTTC. This codes for CASSDREVGYGYTF.

The V gene is TRBV6-5, the J gene TRBJ1-2, with D possibly matching TRBD1 (6 bases). Deletions cut 4 bases from V and 4 bases from J, with 13 bases between. Germline lookup yields CDR1 MNHEY and CDR2 SVGAGI. This CDR3 is built from 14 residues. CDR3 protein: CASSLRGQAYGYTF. Here the CDR3 DNA reads TGTGCCAGCAGTTTGCGGGGGCAGGCCTATGGCTACACCTTC.

The genes are TRBV25-1 and TRBJ1-4; no reliable D call. Germline CDR1 is MGHDK and CDR2 is SYGVNS. This CDR3 is 16 amino acids long. Trimming took off 3 bases at V and 0 bases at J, with 11 bases between the two ends. This chain's CDR3 is CASSDYRSATNEKLFF. The CDR3 nucleotides read TGTGCCAGCAGTGACTATAGAAGTGCAACTAATGAAAAACTGTTTTTT.

The V and J genes are TRBV5-4 and TRBJ2-3, with TRBD2 identical over 8 bases. V shed 6 bases and J 1 base; nucleotides not matched to a gene: 10. Germline CDR1 reads SGHNT; CDR2 reads YYREEE (reference sequence). This CDR3 has 16 residues. CDR3 sequence: CASTSRAGGGTDTQYF. CDR3 nucleotide sequence: TGTGCCAGCACCTCAAGGGCCGGGGGGGGCACAGATACGCAGTATTTT.

V is TRBV6-5 and J is TRBJ2-7; D might be TRBD1 (5 bases). The germline V and J ends were trimmed by 8 bases and 0 bases, with 14 bases remaining between them. The germline CDR1 and CDR2 sequences are MNHEY and SVGAGI. This CDR3 region has 14 residues. The CDR3 loop is CASSWEQDSYEQYF. DNA for the CDR3: TGTGCCAGCTCTTGGGAACAGGACTCCTACGAGCAGTACTTC.

This rearrangement joins TRBV10-1 to TRBJ1-1, with TRBD1 matching 7 bases. The CDR3 is made up of 18 amino acids. V was pared by 0 bases and J by 3 bases, with 13 bases of the junction left unmatched. Germline-derived CDR1 and CDR2 are WNHNN and SYGVQD (reference sequence). This CDR3 is CASSESVQGPEEDTEAFF. CDR3 nucleotide sequence: TGCGCCAGCAGTGAGTCGGTACAGGGGCCAGAAGAGGACACTGAAGCTTTCTTT.

The V call is TRBV6-1, the J call TRBJ2-6; D may be TRBD1 (6 bases). The CDR3 length is 14 residues. Between the trimmed V and J ends, which lost 8 bases and 1 base, there was a span of 9 bases. The V gene's germline CDR1 is MNHNS and CDR2 SASEGT. The CDR3 DNA sequence: TGTGCCAGCGGCAGGGGTTCTGGGGCCAACGTCCTGACTTTC. Translating it yields CASGRGSGANVLTF.

This chain connects TRBV4-1 to TRBJ1-2; D is possibly TRBD1 (5 bases). With 1 base removed from V and 3 bases from J, the gap between germline ends came to 12 bases. The CDR3 runs to 15 residues. Germline V gives CDR1 MGHRA, CDR2 YSYEKL. CDR3 region: CASSQVRGGDYGYTF. The CDR3 region has the DNA TGCGCCAGCAGCCAAGTCCGGGGAGGGGACTATGGCTACACCTTC.

In DNA, the CDR3 is TGTGCCAGCAGTGAATTTGGAGGGTCCACTGAAGCTTTCTTT. This translates into CASSEFGGSTEAFF. This chain links TRBV2 with TRBJ1-1; D is ambiguous. In germline, CDR1 is SNHLY, CDR2 FYNNEI. V was trimmed by 2 bases and J by 4 bases, leaving 11 bases between them. The CDR3 extends over 14 amino acids.

The CDR3: CASGGTRQGNGELFF. The CDR3 bases are TGTGCCAGCGGGGGTACCCGCCAGGGGAACGGGGAGCTGTTTTTT. The gene calls are TRBV6-5 and TRBJ2-2; possible D gene TRBD1, 6 bases. CDR3 length equals 15 residues. Trimming pared 8 bases from V and 7 bases from J, leaving 20 bases between. Germline V CDR1 and CDR2: MNHEY, SVGAGI.

As concerns this clone: It may be a read error: a sequence one base away is much more abundant. The CDR3 reads CASSFNTDTQYF. Written as DNA, the CDR3 is TGTGCCAGCAGCTTCAACACAGATACGCAGTATTTT. The genes are TRBV5-4 and TRBJ2-3, with D unclear. This CDR3 is 12 amino acids long. Germline CDR1 reads SGHNT; CDR2 reads YYREEE (reference sequence). The V gene lost 2 bases and the J gene lost 2 bases, with 3 bases spanning the gap.

V gene TRBV5-6 combines with J gene TRBJ1-5, with 7 bases lining up with TRBD1. Germline V gene data show CDR1 as SGHDT and CDR2 as YYEEEE. Trimming removed 4 bases from V and 7 bases from J; junction bases left unmatched: 14. CDR3 size: 16 residues. CDR3 sequence (DNA): TGTGCCAGCAGCGACCTCCGACAGGGTAAGGGGCAGCCCCAGCATTTT. Protein sequence: CASSDLRQGKGQPQHF.

The chain couples TRBV5-1 to TRBJ2-7; TRBD1 matches at 9 bases. The CDR3 contains 15 residues. Germline-derived CDR1 and CDR2 are SGHRS and YFSETQ. The V gene end was trimmed by 6 bases and the J gene end by 3 bases; junction bases not matched to a gene: 10. CDR3 coding DNA: TGCGCCAGCACATTATCGCCGGACAGGGGCTACGAGCAGTACTTC. Amino acid sequence: CASTLSPDRGYEQYF.

This chain links TRBV29-1 with TRBJ1-1, with a weak D call TRBD1 (5 bases). V was cut by 5 bases and J by 0 bases, with 10 bases left in between. In germline, CDR1 is SQVTM, CDR2 ANQGSEA. CDR3 length equals 13 residues. The CDR3 DNA reads TGCAGCGTTATCAGACAGATGAACACTGAAGCTTTCTTT. Its translation is CSVIRQMNTEAFF.

The rearrangement joins TRBV10-1 to TRBJ2-7, with 8 bases identical to TRBD1. The germline gives CDR1 WNHNN, CDR2 SYGVQD (reference sequence). The CDR3 runs 13 residues. V was pared by 5 bases and J by 6 bases, with 6 bases of the junction left unmatched. CDR3 nucleotides: TGCGCCAGCAGTACCGGACAGGGATTCGAGCAGTACTTC. Its protein product is CASSTGQGFEQYF.